The clone carrying this TCR beta chain occurred a few times. Unique molecular identifiers were incorporated during preparation of the TCRbeta library. In TCRdb, the PCR reads were re-called with MiXCR into one record per CDR3 protein. The sample carries fewer than 550,000 distinct CDR3 sequences, about 11% recorded once. The data were taken from a study of T-cell reconstitution after alpha-beta-depleted transplantation in children. CDR1 and CDR2 (germline): MNHNS, SASEGT. The CDR3 runs to 13 residues. Trimming cost V 5 bases and J 4 bases, with 8 bases left between them. The clonotype originates from a human donor who donated a stem cell graft to a child with acute myeloid leukemia. This chain uses TRBV6-1 with TRBJ2-2; D gene unclear. This specimen consisted of PBMCs from the stem cell graft donor, obtained from the stem cell graft. In DNA, the CDR3 is TGTGCCAGCAGTAATACAGCCACCGGGGAGCTGTTTTTT. Protein: CASSNTATGELFF.